This TCR beta chain was identified during a study of blood T cells in healthy people across ages. With respect to this clonotype: The antigen is unknown.

A second about 7 to 11 cycle PCR used barcoded and J-beta primers. MiXCR, run by TCRdb on the 5' RACE reads, gives a single entry per CDR3 protein. Among 850,000 to 1,000,000 distinct CDR3 sequences listed, 45% to 60% were seen once. Total RNA, at least 6 micrograms per sample, came from PBMCs. Study-wide points: Reliance upon unsorted PBMCs precluded definitive naive versus antigen-experienced comparison. Age brought a roughly linear fall in TCR beta diversity measured per million T cells. The study lacked donor CMV status, which possibly confounded expanded clonotype changes.

The origin of this receptor is a woman in her fifties or sixties in good health. Material: blood.

CDR3 DNA sequence: TGTGCCAGCAGTTTCGAGAGGGCAGATACGCAGTATTTT. Translated, it gives CASSFERADTQYF. The chain links TRBV12-3 or TRBV12-4 to TRBJ2-3; possibly TRBD2 for D (5 bases). The CDR3 covers 13 residues. V lost 3 bases, J lost 4 bases, and 8 bases lay in between.